This T cell receptor beta chain was sequenced for a study of T cell responses to AZD1222 COVID-19 vaccine. Findings and caveats of the study: Vaccine-related CD4 TCRs covered spike, predominating at 160-218 and 743-854.

Clones were read by immunoSEQ multiplex PCR, and TCRdb kept only the in-frame ones, dropping some. The table shows 100,000 to 150,000 clones, with around 87% occurring only once. Germline V gene lookup returns CDR1 LGHDT and CDR2 YNNKEL (reference sequence). V gave up 4 bases and J gave up 4 bases, with 17 bases separating them. CDR3 length: 15 amino acids. About this clone: Its cognate antigen is unknown.

Sample: peripheral blood, taken on day 0 of AZD1222 vaccination. This chain connects TRBV3-1 (or the pseudogene TRBV3-2) to TRBJ2-7; perhaps TRBD2 as D (6 bases). This TCR was recovered from an adult in good health. As DNA, the CDR3 is TGTGCCAGCAGCCCCCGGGGGACCCCTAGATACGAGCAGTACTTC. This gives the protein CASSPRGTPRYEQYF.